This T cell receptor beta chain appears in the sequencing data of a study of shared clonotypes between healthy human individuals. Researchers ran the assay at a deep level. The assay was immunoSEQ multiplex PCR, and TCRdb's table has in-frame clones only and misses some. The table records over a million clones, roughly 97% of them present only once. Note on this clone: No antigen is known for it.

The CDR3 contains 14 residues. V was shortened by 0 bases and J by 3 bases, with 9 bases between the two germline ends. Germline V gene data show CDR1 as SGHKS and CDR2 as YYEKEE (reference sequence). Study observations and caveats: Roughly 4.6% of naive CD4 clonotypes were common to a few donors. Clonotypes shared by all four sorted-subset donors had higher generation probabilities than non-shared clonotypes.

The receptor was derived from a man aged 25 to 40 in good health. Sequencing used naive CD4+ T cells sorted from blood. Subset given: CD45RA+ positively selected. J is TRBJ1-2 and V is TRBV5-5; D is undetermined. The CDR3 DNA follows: TGTGCCAGCAGCTTGGGCTCCTATGACTATGGCTACACCTTC. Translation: CASSLGSYDYGYTF.